The 29 T cell receptor beta chains listed next were all sequenced from one sample in a study of identical twins. TCRdb fed the 5' RACE reads into MiXCR, producing one record per CDR3 protein. The data show around 1.7 million distinct CDR3 sequences, roughly 35% seen once. The sequenced sample consisted of cord blood. Every receptor here comes from a newborn girl in good health.

The chain employs TRBV3-1 and TRBJ2-4; D is ambiguous. This CDR3 comprises 12 residues. Germline CDR1 and CDR2: LGHDT and YNNKEL (reference sequence). The V end lost 0 bases, the J end lost 13 bases, and 10 bases lay between the germline ends. The CDR3 nucleotides read TGTGCCAGCAGCCAAGAAGCCACGGCCCAGTACTTC. Translation: CASSQEATAQYF.

CDR3 coding DNA: TGTGCCAGCAGTATACAGGGGGTCCCCTCCTACAATGAGCAGTTCTTC. As protein: CASSIQGVPSYNEQFF. This chain joins TRBV27 and TRBJ2-1; 8 bases line up with TRBD1. This CDR3 contains 16 residues. Trimming at V came to 5 bases and at J to 0 bases, leaving 6 bases not matched to a gene. CDR1 is MNHEY and CDR2 is SMNVEV in the germline V gene (reference sequence).

The CDR3 reads CASRPSGGATGTDTQYF. The CDR3 DNA follows: TGTGCCAGCAGGCCCAGCGGGGGGGCAACGGGCACAGATACGCAGTATTTT. This chain links TRBV2 with TRBJ2-3; TRBD2 matches at 10 bases. Germline values: CDR1 SNHLY, CDR2 FYNNEI. Losses at the gene ends were 6 bases for V and 1 base for J; bases not matched to a gene: 10. The CDR3 has 17 amino acids.

This clonotype was detected many times. This chain links TRBV28 with TRBJ2-7; D remains ambiguous. Germline V gives CDR1 MDHEN, CDR2 SYDVKM. The V and J ends lost 4 bases and 2 bases respectively, with 6 bases between them. The CDR3 has 12 residues. This CDR3 is CASSYTPYEQYF. CDR3 DNA: TGTGCCAGCAGTTACACCCCCTACGAGCAGTACTTC.

This clonotype was seen a single time. With a much larger clone just one base away, this may be a read error. The V call is TRBV2, the J call TRBJ2-7; D gene ambiguous. The germline V and J ends were trimmed by 2 bases and 2 bases, with 7 bases remaining between them. Germline V CDR1 and CDR2: SNHLY, FYNNEI. This CDR3 spans 13 amino acids. The CDR3 loop reads CASSERQTYEQYF. Here the CDR3 DNA reads TGTGCCAGCAGTGAAAGGCAGACCTACGAGCAGTACTTC.

This rearrangement joins TRBV7-9 to TRBJ1-2, with 12 bases fitting TRBD1. The germline CDR1 and CDR2 sequences are SEHNR and FQNEAQ (reference sequence). The length of the CDR3 is 16 residues. V lost 0 bases and J lost 4; bases outside the gene matches: 3. This CDR3 is CASSLAGTGGAYGYTF. CDR3 bases: TGTGCCAGCAGCTTAGCCGGGACAGGGGGCGCCTATGGCTACACCTTC.

The CDR3 loop reads CASSYSLTGSSYEQYF. The CDR3 DNA sequence: TGTGCCAGCAGTTACTCGTTGACGGGATCGTCCTACGAGCAGTACTTC. This chain uses TRBV6-5 with TRBJ2-5; possibly TRBD2 for D (5 bases). Gene TRBJ2-7 matches the end of the DNA better, so the J call may be wrong. Germline V lookup: CDR1 MNHEY, CDR2 SVGAGI. The CDR3 has 16 residues.

The J gene is TRBJ1-6, the V gene TRBV6-1, with a possible D match to TRBD1 (6 bases). The CDR3 spans 12 residues. Germline CDR1 is MNHNS and CDR2 is SASEGT. Trimming removed 6 bases at V and 14 bases at J, with 14 bases between. The CDR3 region has the DNA TGTGCCAGCAGACCCCCGGGGGGCACCCTCCACTTT. It specifies CASRPPGGTLHF.

Comments on this clonotype: A much more abundant neighbour one base away suggests this may be a read error. The V gene is TRBV28, the J gene TRBJ2-4; TRBD1 agrees at 12 bases. This CDR3 has 14 residues. Germline CDR1 reads MDHEN; CDR2 reads SYDVKM. CDR3 sequence (DNA): TGTGCCCGCAGTTTCGGGACAGGGGGCAACATTCAGTACTTC. Encoded protein: CARSFGTGGNIQYF.

In its sample, this clonotype was seen once. The V call is TRBV7-2, the J call TRBJ2-7; 8 bases align to TRBD2. The junction had 9 bases not matched to a gene; V was cut back by 5 bases and J by 0 bases. The CDR3 runs to 16 residues. Germline CDR1 reads SGHTA; CDR2 reads FQGNSA. The CDR3 nucleotides read TGTGCCAGCAGCGCGGCGGGAGGACAAAGCTCCTACGAGCAGTACTTC. Protein product: CASSAAGGQSSYEQYF.

J is TRBJ2-1 and V is TRBV20-1, with 9 bases lining up with TRBD2. CDR1 and CDR2 (germline): DFQATT, SNEGSKA (reference sequence). The CDR3 runs 15 residues. Trimming at V came to 3 bases and at J to 6 bases, leaving 9 bases not matched to a gene. The CDR3 reads CSASGLGLASNEQFF. The CDR3 nucleotides are TGCAGTGCTAGTGGTCTGGGACTAGCCTCCAATGAGCAGTTCTTC.

The chain couples TRBV28 to TRBJ2-2, with D perhaps matching TRBD1 or TRBD2 (5 bases each). CDR1 and CDR2 (germline): MDHEN, SYDVKM. CDR3 length: 16 amino acids. Trimming took 4 bases from V and 1 from J, leaving 13 bases between them. The CDR3 nucleotides read TGTGCCAGCAGTTCTAGGGACGGACAGAACACCGGGGAGCTGTTTTTT. Its translation: CASSSRDGQNTGELFF.

A remark on this clonotype: A clone one base away is much larger, so this may be a read error. The chain recombines TRBV28 with TRBJ2-1; tentative D call: TRBD1 (6 bases). Trimming stripped 5 bases from V and 13 bases from J, with 18 bases between. This CDR3 is 13 amino acids long. CDR1 and CDR2 from the germline V gene are MDHEN and SYDVKM. The DNA for the CDR3 is TGTGCCAGCAGTCGGGACACTCAAGAGACCCAGTTCTTC. It encodes CASSRDTQETQFF.

This clonotype appeared many times. The V and J genes are TRBV27 and TRBJ2-1; perhaps TRBD2 as D (7 bases). Per the germline V gene, CDR1 is MNHEY and CDR2 is SMNVEV (reference sequence). The CDR3 sequence is 15 residues long. Deletions cut 5 bases from V and 0 bases from J, with 11 bases between. This CDR3 is CASSLGGASYNEQFF. DNA for the CDR3: TGTGCCAGCAGTCTAGGGGGGGCCTCCTACAATGAGCAGTTCTTC.

The chain is built from TRBV12-3 or TRBV12-4 and TRBJ1-2; tentatively, D is TRBD1 (5 bases). The CDR3 loop spans 15 amino acids. Trimming left V 6 bases short and J 3 bases short, with 17 bases between. This CDR3 reads CASSPGRRWDYGYTF. CDR3 in DNA: TGTGCCAGCAGCCCGGGGCGACGGTGGGACTATGGCTACACCTTC.

Remarks on this clonotype: A much larger clone differs by one base, so this may be a read error. The chain has TRBV6-5 and TRBJ1-2, with no clear D. Germline loops: CDR1 MNHEY, CDR2 SVGAGI. The CDR3 totals 12 residues. CDR3 nucleotide sequence: TGTGCCAGCAGCGGGGTTAACTATGGCTACAACTTC. Protein product: CASSGVNYGYNF.

In the case of this clonotype: At one boundary the junction diverges from the germline segment, which might be a read error. V gene TRBV10-3 combines with J gene TRBJ1-2; D uncertain. The germline V gene has CDR1 ENHRY and CDR2 SYGVKD. The CDR3 length is 13 residues. Here the CDR3 reads CAISDQEIYGYTF. In nucleotides, the CDR3 is TGTGCCATCAGTGACCAGGAGATCTATGGTTACACCTTC.

The chain recombines TRBV20-1 with TRBJ1-5; D is uncertain. CDR1 and CDR2 from the germline V gene are DFQATT and SNEGSKA (reference sequence). Trimming stripped 4 bases from V and 1 base from J, with 11 bases between. The CDR3 totals 14 residues. The CDR3 loop reads CSAKREGSNQPQHF. The CDR3 DNA reads as TGCAGTGCTAAGCGGGAAGGAAGCAATCAGCCCCAGCATTTT.

This clonotype was recorded at least ten times. The chain employs TRBV27 and TRBJ2-7, with D unclear. The CDR3 sequence is 15 residues long. CDR1 is MNHEY and CDR2 is SMNVEV in the germline V gene (reference sequence). The V end was cut by 2 bases, the J end by 0 bases, with 11 bases between. The CDR3 is CASSLIGTSSYEQYF. In nucleotides, the CDR3 is TGTGCCAGCAGTTTAATCGGAACCAGCTCCTACGAGCAGTACTTC.

V and J are TRBV20-1 and TRBJ1-5; no clear D. V was cut by 3 bases and J by 2 bases, with 8 bases left in between. This CDR3 has 13 amino acids. Germline V gives CDR1 DFQATT, CDR2 SNEGSKA (reference sequence). The DNA for the CDR3 is TGCAGTGCTAGGGACCTGCGCAATCAGCCCCAGCATTTT. Its translation: CSARDLRNQPQHF.

The rearrangement uses TRBV2 and TRBJ2-2; TRBD2 agrees at 9 bases. V trimming: 8 bases; J trimming: 6 bases; junction bases outside the gene matches: 10. Germline CDR1 reads SNHLY; CDR2 reads FYNNEI. The CDR3 is made up of 15 amino acids. The CDR3 protein is CASVAGDTPAGELFF. For the CDR3, the DNA is TGTGCCAGCGTAGCGGGGGATACTCCCGCCGGGGAGCTGTTTTTT.

This rearrangement joins TRBV5-1 to TRBJ2-1; D gene ambiguous. This CDR3 contains 12 residues. CDR1 is SGHRS, CDR2 YFSETQ, per germline. Trimming left V 3 bases short and J 15 bases short, with 16 bases between. CDR3 DNA: TGCGCCAGCAGCTCTCCTGTTGGATACCCGTTCTTC. Translated, it gives CASSSPVGYPFF.

The CDR3 loop is CASSWDSEYEQYF. CDR3 DNA: TGTGCCAGCAGTTGGGACAGCGAGTACGAGCAGTACTTC. The J gene is TRBJ2-7, the V gene TRBV12-3 or TRBV12-4; 7 bases match TRBD1. The CDR3 has 13 residues. V shed 4 bases and J 4 bases; nucleotides not matched to a gene: 4.

This chain uses TRBV20-1 with TRBJ2-7; 8 bases fit TRBD2. This CDR3 has 13 amino acids. Germline CDR1 and CDR2: DFQATT and SNEGSKA (reference sequence). With V trimmed by 5 bases and J by 4 bases, 7 bases remained unmatched. CDR3 in amino acids: CSAPRGGGYEQYF. CDR3 nucleotides: TGCAGTGCTCCGCGAGGCGGGGGGTACGAGCAGTACTTC.

The chain links TRBV6-1 to TRBJ1-1; D remains unclear. CDR1 MNHNS and CDR2 SASEGT come from the germline V gene. The V end was cut by 7 bases, the J end by 0 bases, with 9 bases between. This CDR3 spans 13 amino acids. The CDR3 sequence is CASTWPMNTEAFF. CDR3 DNA sequence: TGTGCCAGCACGTGGCCTATGAACACTGAAGCTTTCTTT.

This clonotype came up a few times. V usage is TRBV29-1 and J usage is TRBJ2-2; no firm D call. From germline, CDR1 is SQVTM and CDR2 ANQGSEA. V lost 0 bases and J 6 bases, leaving 17 bases between the germline ends. The CDR3 loop spans 16 amino acids. This CDR3 is CSVEDGQPFGSGELFF. The DNA for the CDR3 is TGCAGCGTTGAAGATGGGCAGCCCTTCGGGTCCGGGGAGCTGTTTTTT.

This clonotype was observed a few times. This chain connects TRBV9 to TRBJ2-3; no clear D. Trimming took off 1 base at V and 0 bases at J, with 3 bases between the two ends. The CDR3 loop spans 13 amino acids. From germline, CDR1 is SGDLS and CDR2 YYNGEE. CDR3 sequence: CASSVKSTDTQYF. The CDR3 DNA reads as TGTGCCAGCAGCGTAAAGAGCACAGATACGCAGTATTTT.

This clonotype was observed a few times. V and J are TRBV7-2 and TRBJ2-2; D might be TRBD1 (5 bases). Trimming left V 5 bases short and J 4 bases short, with 17 bases between. Germline V gene lookup returns CDR1 SGHTA and CDR2 FQGNSA. There are 16 residues in the CDR3. CDR3 DNA: TGTGCCAGCAGCCGTAGACAGCTTGATATCACCGGGGAGCTGTTTTTT. Amino acid sequence: CASSRRQLDITGELFF.

The chain is built from TRBV3-1 and TRBJ2-1; 11 bases match TRBD2. The trim removed 4 bases at V and 3 bases at J, leaving 5 bases unmatched. CDR1 and CDR2 from the germline V gene are LGHDT and YNNKEL (reference sequence). The CDR3 extends over 16 amino acids. CDR3: CASSPGTSGYYNEQFF. CDR3 nucleotides: TGTGCCAGCAGCCCAGGGACTAGCGGATACTACAATGAGCAGTTCTTC.